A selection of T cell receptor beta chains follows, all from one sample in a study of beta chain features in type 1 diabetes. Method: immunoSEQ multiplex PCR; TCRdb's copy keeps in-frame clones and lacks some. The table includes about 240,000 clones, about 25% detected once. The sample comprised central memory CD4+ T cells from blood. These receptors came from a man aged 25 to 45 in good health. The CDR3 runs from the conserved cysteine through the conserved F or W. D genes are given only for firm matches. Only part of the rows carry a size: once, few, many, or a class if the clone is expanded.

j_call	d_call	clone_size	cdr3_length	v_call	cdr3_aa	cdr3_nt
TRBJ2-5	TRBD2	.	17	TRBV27	CASSLSSSGRAPETQYF	TGTGCCAGCAGTTTATCGTCGAGCGGGAGGGCCCCAGAGACCCAGTACTTC
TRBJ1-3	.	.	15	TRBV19	CASSMQGSSGNTIYF	TGTGCCAGTAGTATGCAGGGATCGTCCGGAAACACCATATATTTT
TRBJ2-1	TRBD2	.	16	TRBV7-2	CASSSKRGSSYNEQFF	TGTGCCAGCAGCTCAAAGCGGGGGAGCTCCTACAATGAGCAGTTCTTC
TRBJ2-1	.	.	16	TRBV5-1	CASSLMRGSFSNEQFF	TGCGCCAGCAGCTTGATGAGGGGAAGTTTTAGCAATGAGCAGTTCTTC
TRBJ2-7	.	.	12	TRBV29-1	CSVGQGNYEQYF	TGCAGCGTTGGGCAGGGTAACTACGAGCAGTACTTC
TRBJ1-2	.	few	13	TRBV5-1	CASSLARQSGYTF	TGCGCCAGCAGCTTGGCCAGACAGTCTGGCTACACCTTC
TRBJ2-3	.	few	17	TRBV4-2	CASSQGFGDSRTDTQYF	TGTGCCAGCAGCCAAGGATTCGGGGACTCGCGCACAGATACGCAGTATTTT
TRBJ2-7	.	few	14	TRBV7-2	CASSLVAPTYEQYF	TGTGCCAGCAGCTTAGTTGCACCTACCTACGAGCAGTACTTC
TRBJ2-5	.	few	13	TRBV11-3	CASSLGRGETQYF	TGTGCCAGCAGCTTAGGTCGTGGAGAGACCCAGTACTTC
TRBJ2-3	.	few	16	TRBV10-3	CAISESGGDTTDTQYF	TGTGCCATCAGTGAGTCAGGGGGGGACACCACAGATACGCAGTATTTT
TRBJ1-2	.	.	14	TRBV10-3	CAIKPGSWVEGYTF	TGTGCCATCAAGCCGGGTTCGTGGGTGGAAGGCTACACCTTC
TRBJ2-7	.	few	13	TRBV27	CASSPPGGHEQYF	TGTGCCAGCAGCCCCCCAGGGGGGCACGAGCAGTACTTC
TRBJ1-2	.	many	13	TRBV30	CAWRFGTSGGYTF	TGTGCCTGGAGGTTTGGGACGTCCGGCGGCTACACCTTC
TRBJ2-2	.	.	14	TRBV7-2	CASSLKSVGIELFF	TGTGCCAGCAGCTTAAAGTCGGTGGGGATCGAGCTGTTTTTT
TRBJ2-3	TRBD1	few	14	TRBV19	CASRRDRDADTQYF	TGTGCCAGTAGAAGGGACAGGGACGCAGATACGCAGTATTTT